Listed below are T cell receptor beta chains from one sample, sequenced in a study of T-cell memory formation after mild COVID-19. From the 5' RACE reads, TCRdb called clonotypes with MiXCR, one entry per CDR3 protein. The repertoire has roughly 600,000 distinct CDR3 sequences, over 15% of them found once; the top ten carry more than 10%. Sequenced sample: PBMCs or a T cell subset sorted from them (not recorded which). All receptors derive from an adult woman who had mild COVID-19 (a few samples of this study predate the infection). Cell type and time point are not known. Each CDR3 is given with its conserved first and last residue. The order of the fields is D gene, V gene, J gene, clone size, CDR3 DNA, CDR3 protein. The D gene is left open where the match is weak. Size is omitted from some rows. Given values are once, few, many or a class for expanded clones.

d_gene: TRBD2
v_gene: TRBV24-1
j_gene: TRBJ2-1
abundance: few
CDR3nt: TGTGCCACCAGTGATTCGGGACTAGCGGCTGGGAATGAGCAGTTCTTC
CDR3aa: CATSDSGLAAGNEQFF

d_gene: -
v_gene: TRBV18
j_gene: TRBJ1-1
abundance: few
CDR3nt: TGTGCCAGCTCACCACTCAGTGACAGCCTGAACACTGAAGCTTTCTTT
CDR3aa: CASSPLSDSLNTEAFF

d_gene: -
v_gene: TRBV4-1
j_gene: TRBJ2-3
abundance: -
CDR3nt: TGCGCCAGCAGCCTCAGGAGGGCAAGCGGCGTCACAGATACGCAGTATTTT
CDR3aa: CASSLRRASGVTDTQYF

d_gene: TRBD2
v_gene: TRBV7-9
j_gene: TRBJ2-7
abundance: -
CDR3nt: TGTGCCAGCAGCCGTGGCGGGAGGAGCCCCTACGAGCAGTACTTC
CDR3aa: CASSRGGRSPYEQYF

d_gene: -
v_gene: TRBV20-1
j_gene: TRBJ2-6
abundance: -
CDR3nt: TGCAGTGCTAGAGATACTCCTGGGGCCAACGTCCTGACTTTC
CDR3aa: CSARDTPGANVLTF

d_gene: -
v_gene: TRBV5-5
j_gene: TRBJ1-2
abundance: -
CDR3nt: TGTGCCAGCAGCTTGGCCCCGGGGGACGACTATGGCTACACCTTC
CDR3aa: CASSLAPGDDYGYTF

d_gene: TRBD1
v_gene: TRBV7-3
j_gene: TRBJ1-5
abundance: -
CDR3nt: TGTGCCAGCAGTCCTCGAGGGAAGGGGGCACAGCCCCAGCATTTT
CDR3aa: CASSPRGKGAQPQHF

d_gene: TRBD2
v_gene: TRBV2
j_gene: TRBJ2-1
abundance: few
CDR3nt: TGTGCCAGCAGTTCACTAGCGGGGGGGCCGGAGCAGTTCTTC
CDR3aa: CASSSLAGGPEQFF

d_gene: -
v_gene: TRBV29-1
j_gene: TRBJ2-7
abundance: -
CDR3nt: TGCAGCGTTTGGACCAGGGCCTACGAGCAGTACTTC
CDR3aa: CSVWTRAYEQYF

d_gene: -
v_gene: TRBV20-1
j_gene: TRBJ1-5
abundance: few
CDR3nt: TGCAGTGCTTCTAATAGAGATCAGCCCCAGCATTTT
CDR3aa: CSASNRDQPQHF

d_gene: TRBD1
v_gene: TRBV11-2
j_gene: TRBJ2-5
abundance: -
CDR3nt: TGTGCCAGCAGCTTCAGGTGGGCCAGGGGGAACCAAGAGACCCAGTACTTC
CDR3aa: CASSFRWARGNQETQYF

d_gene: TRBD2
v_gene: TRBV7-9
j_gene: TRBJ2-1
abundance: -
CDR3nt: TGTGCCAGCAGCCTAGACGGCGGGAGTATAAATGAGCAGTTCTTC
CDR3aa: CASSLDGGSINEQFF

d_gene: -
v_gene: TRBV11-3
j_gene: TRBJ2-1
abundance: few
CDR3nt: TGTGCCAGCAGCTCGTCGGGTTGGGACGGAGCTCAGTTCTTC
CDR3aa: CASSSSGWDGAQFF

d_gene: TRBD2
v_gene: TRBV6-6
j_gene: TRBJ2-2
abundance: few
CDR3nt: TGTGCCAGCAGCTTTACTAGCGCTTACACCGGGGAGCTGTTTTTT
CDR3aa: CASSFTSAYTGELFF

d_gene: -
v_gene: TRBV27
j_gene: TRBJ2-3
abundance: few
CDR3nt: TGTGCCAGCAGTTTCCTCGTACAGGGTGCTAGCACAGATACGCAGTATTTT
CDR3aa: CASSFLVQGASTDTQYF

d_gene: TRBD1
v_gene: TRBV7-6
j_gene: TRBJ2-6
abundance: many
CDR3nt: TGTGCCAGCAGCACGGACAGGGCTGGGGCCAACGTCCTGACTTTC
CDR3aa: CASSTDRAGANVLTF

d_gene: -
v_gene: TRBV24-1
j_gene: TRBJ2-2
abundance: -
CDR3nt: TGTGCCACCAGTGATTTTGGAGGGGGCGGGGAGCTGTTTTTT
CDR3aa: CATSDFGGGGELFF